These 4 T cell receptor beta chains share one sample of origin, sequenced in a study of blood T cells in healthy people across ages. The authors ran a second PCR of about 6 to 11 cycles using a sample-barcoded 5' primer and a J-beta primer mix. TCRdb reanalysed the 5' RACE reads using MiXCR and keeps one entry per CDR3 protein. The sample records 980,000 or so distinct CDR3 sequences, under 50% being singletons. Source material: blood. The receptor set was obtained from a man aged 25 to 45 in good health.

The CDR3 here is CSVDRGVTGELFF. CDR3 DNA sequence: TGCAGCGTTGACCGGGGCGTCACCGGGGAGCTGTTTTTT. The gene calls are TRBV29-1 and TRBJ2-2, with D perhaps TRBD1 or TRBD2 (5 bases each). Germline V lookup: CDR1 SQVTM, CDR2 ANQGSEA. V lost 3 bases, J lost 4 bases, and 9 bases lay in between. This CDR3 has 13 residues.

This chain uses TRBV29-1 with TRBJ1-2; D possibly corresponds to TRBD1 (5 bases). The V end was cut by 5 bases, the J end by 3 bases, with 13 bases between. This CDR3 is built from 13 residues. Germline V gene data show CDR1 as SQVTM and CDR2 as ANQGSEA. This CDR3 is CSVNSGTDYGYTF. The CDR3 coding sequence is TGCAGCGTTAATTCCGGGACCGACTATGGCTACACCTTC.

This clonotype was seen a few times. The V gene is TRBV24-1, the J gene TRBJ2-1; TRBD2 matches 7 bases. The CDR3 runs 14 residues. The V and J ends lost 7 bases and 8 bases, in that order; junction bases with no gene match: 10. Per the germline V gene, CDR1 is KGHDR and CDR2 is SFDVKD. Here the CDR3 DNA reads TGTGCCACCAGCCAAAGGGGAGGGTTCCATGAGCAGTTCTTC. Translated, it gives CATSQRGGFHEQFF.

This sequence joins TRBV6-1 and TRBJ2-5; no clear D gene. The J call may not be correct, given that the DNA end is closer to TRBJ2-7. This CDR3 region has 14 residues. Per the germline V gene, CDR1 is MNHNS and CDR2 is SASEGT. CDR3 bases: TGTGCCAGCAGTGAAGCTCGGACCCGAGGCGAGCAGTACTTC. Translated, it gives CASSEARTRGEQYF.